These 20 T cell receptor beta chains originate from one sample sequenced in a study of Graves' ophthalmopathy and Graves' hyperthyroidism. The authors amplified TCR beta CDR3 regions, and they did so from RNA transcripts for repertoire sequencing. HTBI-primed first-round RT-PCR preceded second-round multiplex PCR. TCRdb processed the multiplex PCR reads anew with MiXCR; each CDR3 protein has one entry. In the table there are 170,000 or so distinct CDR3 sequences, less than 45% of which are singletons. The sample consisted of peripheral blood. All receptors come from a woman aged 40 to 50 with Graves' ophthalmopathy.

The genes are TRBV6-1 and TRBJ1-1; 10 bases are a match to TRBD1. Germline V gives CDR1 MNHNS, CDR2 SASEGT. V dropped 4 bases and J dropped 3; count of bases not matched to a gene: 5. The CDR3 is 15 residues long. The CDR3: CASSGWDRGHTEAFF. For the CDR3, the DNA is TGTGCCAGCAGTGGTTGGGACAGGGGCCACACTGAAGCTTTCTTT.

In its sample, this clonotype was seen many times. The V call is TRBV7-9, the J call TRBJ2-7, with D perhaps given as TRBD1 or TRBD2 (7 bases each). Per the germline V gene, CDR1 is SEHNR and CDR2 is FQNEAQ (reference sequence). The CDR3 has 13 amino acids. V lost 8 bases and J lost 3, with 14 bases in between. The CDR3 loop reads CASRGGGFYEQYF. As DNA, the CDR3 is TGTGCCAGCCGGGGAGGGGGCTTCTACGAGCAGTACTTC.

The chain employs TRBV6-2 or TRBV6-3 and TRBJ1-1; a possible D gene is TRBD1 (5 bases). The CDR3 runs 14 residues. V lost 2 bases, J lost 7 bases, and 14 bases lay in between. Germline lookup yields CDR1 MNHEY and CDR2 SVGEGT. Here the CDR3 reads CASSYPDSRLEAFF. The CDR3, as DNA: TGTGCCAGCAGTTACCCTGACAGCCGGCTTGAAGCTTTCTTT.

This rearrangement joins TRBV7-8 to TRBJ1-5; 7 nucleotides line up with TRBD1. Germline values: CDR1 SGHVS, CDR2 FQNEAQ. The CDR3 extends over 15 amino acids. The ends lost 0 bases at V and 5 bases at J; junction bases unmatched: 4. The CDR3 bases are TGTGCCAGCAGCTTAGCGGTTACAGGGGATCAGCCCCAGCATTTT. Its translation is CASSLAVTGDQPQHF. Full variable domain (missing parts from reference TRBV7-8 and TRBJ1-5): GAGVSQSPRYKVAKRGQDVALRCDPISGHVSLFWYQQALGQGPEFLTYFQNEAQLDKSGLPSDRFFAERPEGSVSTLKIQRTQQEDSAVYLCASSLAVTGDQPQHFGDGTRLSIL.

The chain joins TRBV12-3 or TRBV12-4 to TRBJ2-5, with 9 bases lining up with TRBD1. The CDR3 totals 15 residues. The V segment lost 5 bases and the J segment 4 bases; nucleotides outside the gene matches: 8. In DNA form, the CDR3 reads TGTGCCAGCAGTCCCGGGACAGGGACACGAGAGACCCAGTACTTC. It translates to CASSPGTGTRETQYF.

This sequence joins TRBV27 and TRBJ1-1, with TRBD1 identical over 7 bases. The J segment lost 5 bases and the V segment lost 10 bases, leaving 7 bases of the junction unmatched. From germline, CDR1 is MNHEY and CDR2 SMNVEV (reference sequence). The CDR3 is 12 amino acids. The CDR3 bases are TGTGCCACCTCGGGACAGAGGACTGAAGCTTTCTTT. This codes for CATSGQRTEAFF.

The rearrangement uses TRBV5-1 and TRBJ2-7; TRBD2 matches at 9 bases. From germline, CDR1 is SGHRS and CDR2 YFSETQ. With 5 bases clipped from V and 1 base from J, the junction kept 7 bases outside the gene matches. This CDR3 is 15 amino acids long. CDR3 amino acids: CASRMGLAESYEQYF. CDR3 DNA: TGCGCCAGCAGAATGGGACTAGCAGAATCCTACGAGCAGTACTTC. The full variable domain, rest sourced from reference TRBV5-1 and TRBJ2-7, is KAGVTQTPRYLIKTRGQQVTLSCSPISGHRSVSWYQQTPGQGLQFLFEYFSETQRNKGNFPGRFSGRQFSNSRSEMNVSTLELGDSALYLCASRMGLAESYEQYFGPGTRLTVT.

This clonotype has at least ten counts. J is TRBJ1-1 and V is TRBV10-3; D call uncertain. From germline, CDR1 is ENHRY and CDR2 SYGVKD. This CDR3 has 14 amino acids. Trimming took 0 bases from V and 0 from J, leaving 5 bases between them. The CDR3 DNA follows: TGTGCCATCAGTGAGTCGTGGTTGAACACTGAAGCTTTCTTT. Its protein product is CAISESWLNTEAFF.

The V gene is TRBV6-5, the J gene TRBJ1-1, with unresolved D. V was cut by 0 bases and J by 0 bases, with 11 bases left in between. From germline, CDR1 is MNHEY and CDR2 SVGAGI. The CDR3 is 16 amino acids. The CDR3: CASSYSIWEMNTEAFF. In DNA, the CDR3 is TGTGCCAGCAGTTACTCGATCTGGGAAATGAACACTGAAGCTTTCTTT.

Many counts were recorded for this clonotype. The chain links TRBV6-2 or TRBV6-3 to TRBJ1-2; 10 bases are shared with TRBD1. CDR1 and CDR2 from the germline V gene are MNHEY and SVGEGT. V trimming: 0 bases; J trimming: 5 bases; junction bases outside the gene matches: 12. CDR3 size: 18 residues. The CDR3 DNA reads TGTGCCAGCAGTTACTCGAGCCCAGGACAGGGGGTTTGGTATGGCTACACCTTC. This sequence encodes CASSYSSPGQGVWYGYTF.

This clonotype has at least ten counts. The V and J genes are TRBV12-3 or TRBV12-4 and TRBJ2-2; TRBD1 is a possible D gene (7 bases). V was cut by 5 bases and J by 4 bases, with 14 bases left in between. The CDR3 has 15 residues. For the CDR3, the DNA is TGTGCCAGCAGTAAGCAGGGGGAGGTCACCGGGGAGCTGTTTTTT. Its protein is CASSKQGEVTGELFF.

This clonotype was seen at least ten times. In DNA, the CDR3 is TGTGCCAGCAGAGAACAGGGGATCTCCTACGAGCAGTACTTC. This translates into CASREQGISYEQYF. The chain carries TRBV6-2 or TRBV6-3 and TRBJ2-7, with 7 positions matching TRBD1. The CDR3 runs 14 residues. V shed 6 bases and J 0 bases; nucleotides not matched to a gene: 5. Per germline, CDR1 MNHEY and CDR2 SVGEGT.

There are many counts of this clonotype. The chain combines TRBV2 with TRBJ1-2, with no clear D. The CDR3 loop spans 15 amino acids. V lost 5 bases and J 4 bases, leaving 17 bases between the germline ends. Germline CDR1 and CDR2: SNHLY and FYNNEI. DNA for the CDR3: TGTGCCAGCAGTCAGAGAGGACTCCTTGGCTATGGCTACACCTTC. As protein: CASSQRGLLGYGYTF.

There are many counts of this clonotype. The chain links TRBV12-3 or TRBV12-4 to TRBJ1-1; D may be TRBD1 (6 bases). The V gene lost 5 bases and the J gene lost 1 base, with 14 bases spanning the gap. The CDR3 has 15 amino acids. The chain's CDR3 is CASSDRKDQNTEAFF. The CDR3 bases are TGTGCCAGCAGTGACAGGAAAGATCAGAACACTGAAGCTTTCTTT.

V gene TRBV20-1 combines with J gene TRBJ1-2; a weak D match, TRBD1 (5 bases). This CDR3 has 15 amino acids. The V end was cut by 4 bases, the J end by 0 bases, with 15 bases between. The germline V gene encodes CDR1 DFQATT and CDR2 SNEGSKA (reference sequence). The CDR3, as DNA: TGCAGTGCTATAACGAGGCAGGGAGCTAACTATGGCTACACCTTC. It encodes CSAITRQGANYGYTF.

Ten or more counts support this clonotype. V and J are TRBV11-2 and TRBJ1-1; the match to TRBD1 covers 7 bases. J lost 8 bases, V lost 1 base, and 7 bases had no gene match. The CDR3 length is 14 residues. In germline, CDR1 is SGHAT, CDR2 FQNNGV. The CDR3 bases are TGTGCCAGCAGCTTAGGAGTTGAGGGGGCGGAAGCTTTCTTT. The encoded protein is CASSLGVEGAEAFF.

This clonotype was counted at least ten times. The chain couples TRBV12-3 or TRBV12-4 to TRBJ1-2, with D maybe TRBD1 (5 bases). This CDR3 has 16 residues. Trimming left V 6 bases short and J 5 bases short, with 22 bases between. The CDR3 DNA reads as TGTGCCAGCAGCCTCCTCGGTCGTGGGGCCGGGTATGGCTACACCTTC. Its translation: CASSLLGRGAGYGYTF.

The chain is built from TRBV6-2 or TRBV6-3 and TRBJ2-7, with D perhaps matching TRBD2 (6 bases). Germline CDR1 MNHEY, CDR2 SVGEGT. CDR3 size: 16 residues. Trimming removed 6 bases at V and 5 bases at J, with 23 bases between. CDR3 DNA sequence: TGTGCCAGCAGCTCCCCTGTAGCGGCCCTGGGGAACGAGCAGTACTTC. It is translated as CASSSPVAALGNEQYF.

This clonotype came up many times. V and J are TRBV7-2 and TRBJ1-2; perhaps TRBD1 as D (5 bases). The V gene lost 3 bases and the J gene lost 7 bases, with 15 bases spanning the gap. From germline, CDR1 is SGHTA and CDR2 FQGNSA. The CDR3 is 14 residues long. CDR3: CASSLQGPLAGYTF. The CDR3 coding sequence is TGTGCCAGCAGCTTGCAGGGACCGTTAGCTGGCTACACCTTC.

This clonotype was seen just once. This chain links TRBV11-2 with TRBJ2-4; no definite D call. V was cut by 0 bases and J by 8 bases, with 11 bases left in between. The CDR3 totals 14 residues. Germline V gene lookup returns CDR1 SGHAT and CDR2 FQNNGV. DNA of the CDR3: TGTGCCAGCAGCTTAGATCGGAAGGTTGACATTCAGTACTTC. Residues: CASSLDRKVDIQYF. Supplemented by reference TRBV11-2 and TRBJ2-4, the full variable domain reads EAGVAQSPRYKIIEKRQSVAFWCNPISGHATLYWYQQILGQGPKLLIQFQNNGVVDDSQLPKDRFSAERLKGVDSTLKIQPAKLEDSAVYLCASSLDRKVDIQYFGAGTRLSVL.